One sample yielded the 28 T cell receptor beta chains listed below, sequenced in a study of early stage breast cancer tumors. The assay was immunoSEQ multiplex PCR, and TCRdb's table has in-frame clones only and misses some. The sample has roughly 56,000 clones, 60% to 85% seen once. Sequencing was performed on blood. The receptors come from a person aged 30 to 39 with breast cancer.

J is TRBJ1-5 and V is TRBV19; tentative D call: TRBD1 (6 bases). There are 14 residues in the CDR3. Germline CDR1 and CDR2: LNHDA and SQIVND (reference sequence). Trimming removed 7 bases at V and 3 bases at J, with 13 bases between. In DNA form, the CDR3 reads TGTGCCAGTAAAATAGGACAGATCAATCAGCCCCAGCATTTT. Its protein is CASKIGQINQPQHF.

The genes are TRBV4-1 and TRBJ2-7; no definite D call. CDR1 and CDR2 (germline): MGHRA, YSYEKL. This CDR3 has 13 residues. V lost 1 base to trimming and J lost 1 base, with 5 bases between them. DNA for the CDR3: TGCGCCAGCAGCCAAGTTGCTTCCTACGAGCAGTACTTC. Amino acids: CASSQVASYEQYF.

The rearrangement links TRBV25-1 to TRBJ2-1; 8 positions agree with TRBD2. From germline, CDR1 is MGHDK and CDR2 SYGVNS. CDR3 length equals 16 residues. Germline trimming cut 1 base from V and 7 bases from J; bases unmatched to any gene: 9. CDR3: CASSEFTGGPGNEQFF. CDR3 coding DNA: TGTGCCAGCAGTGAATTTACGGGAGGGCCCGGGAATGAGCAGTTCTTC. Full variable domain (outside the CDR3, taken from reference TRBV25-1 and TRBJ2-1): EADIYQTPRYLVIGTGKKITLECSQTMGHDKMYWYQQDPGMELHLIHYSYGVNSTEKGDLSSESTVSRIRTEHFPLTLESARPSHTSQYLCASSEFTGGPGNEQFFGPGTRLTVL.

The chain carries TRBV10-1 and TRBJ2-5, with TRBD2 matching 8 bases. V gave up 0 bases and J gave up 0 bases; unmatched junction bases: 0. The length of the CDR3 is 15 residues. Germline V lookup: CDR1 WNHNN, CDR2 SYGVQD (reference sequence). The CDR3 DNA sequence: TGCGCCAGCAGTGAGTCTAGCGGGAACCAAGAGACCCAGTACTTC. Protein product: CASSESSGNQETQYF.

This clone is medium-sized. The chain couples TRBV2 to TRBJ2-7; TRBD1 aligns across 11 bases. Germline values: CDR1 SNHLY, CDR2 FYNNEI. V lost 4 bases, J lost 6 bases, and 5 bases stayed unmatched. This CDR3 has 14 amino acids. The CDR3 spells CASSAGQGAVEQYF. CDR3 nucleotides: TGTGCCAGCAGTGCCGGACAGGGGGCTGTCGAGCAGTACTTC.

J is TRBJ2-3 and V is TRBV5-4; a weak D match, TRBD2 (5 bases). Trimming took 0 bases from V and 3 from J, leaving 8 bases between them. Germline loops: CDR1 SGHNT, CDR2 YYREEE (reference sequence). This CDR3 is built from 14 residues. The CDR3 bases are TGTGCCAGCAGCTTGGAGAGGGTGACAGATACGCAGTATTTT. Amino acid sequence: CASSLERVTDTQYF.

The chain has TRBV4-1 and TRBJ2-7; D is possibly TRBD2 (5 bases). The germline V gene has CDR1 MGHRA and CDR2 YSYEKL. The CDR3 runs to 15 residues. V was cut by 4 bases and J by 5 bases, with 18 bases left in between. CDR3 bases: TGCGCCAGCAGCCCCCCCGGTCTGGGAGCTAACGAGCAGTACTTC. This codes for CASSPPGLGANEQYF.

This chain uses TRBV7-9 with TRBJ2-5; D not resolved. Deletions cut 5 bases from V and 5 bases from J, with 3 bases between. This CDR3 region has 10 residues. Germline V gene lookup returns CDR1 SEHNR and CDR2 FQNEAQ (reference sequence). CDR3: CASSRETQYF. In nucleotides, the CDR3 is TGTGCCAGCAGCCGGGAGACCCAGTACTTC. The full variable domain, rest sourced from reference TRBV7-9 and TRBJ2-5, is DTGVSQNPRHKITKRGQNVTFRCDPISEHNRLYWYRQTLGQGPEFLTYFQNEAQLEKSRLLSDRFSAERPKGSFSTLEIQRTEQGDSAMYLCASSRETQYFGPGTRLLVL.

In its sample, this clone was seen a few times. The genes are TRBV19 and TRBJ1-5, with 7 nucleotides matching TRBD1. Germline lookup yields CDR1 LNHDA and CDR2 SQIVND (reference sequence). Trimming at V came to 7 bases and at J to 13 bases, leaving 10 bases not matched to a gene. This CDR3 contains 12 residues. The CDR3 nucleotides read TGTGCCAGTATCTCTCGGACAGGCTTACAGCATTTT. This codes for CASISRTGLQHF.

CDR3 loop: CASSVDAGTETQYF. In nucleotides, the CDR3 is TGTGCCAGCAGCGTAGATGCGGGAACAGAGACCCAGTACTTC. V gene TRBV9 combines with J gene TRBJ2-5, with D possibly matching TRBD2 (6 bases). The length of the CDR3 is 14 residues. V was pared by 0 bases and J by 4 bases, with 10 bases between. The germline V gene has CDR1 SGDLS and CDR2 YYNGEE. The full variable domain, in which reference TRBV9 and TRBJ2-5 provide the parts outside the CDR3, is DSGVTQTPKHLITATGQRVTLRCSPRSGDLSVYWYQQSLDQGLQFLIQYYNGEERAKGNILERFSAQQFPDLHSELNLSSLELGDSALYFCASSVDAGTETQYFGPGTRLLVL.

The chain links TRBV6-1 to TRBJ2-7; the D gene is possibly TRBD2 (5 bases). The CDR3 runs 16 residues. CDR1 is MNHNS, CDR2 SASEGT, per germline. V gave up 5 bases and J gave up 3 bases, with 20 bases separating them. Written as DNA, the CDR3 is TGTGCCAGCAGTAAAGACGGGGTTATGGGAATCTACGAGCAGTACTTC. Residues: CASSKDGVMGIYEQYF.

The chain joins TRBV5-1 to TRBJ2-6; D unresolved. In germline, CDR1 is SGHRS, CDR2 YFSETQ. V shed 4 bases and J shed 4 bases, with 9 bases lying between them. This CDR3 contains 14 residues. The CDR3 DNA follows: TGCGCCAGCAGCCCCTCGCCCGGGGCCAACGTCCTGACTTTC. Translating gives CASSPSPGANVLTF.

This clone is a singleton in its sample. CDR3 DNA sequence: TGTGCCAGCAGCCCTCCCTGGGGGATTTACGAGCAGTACTTC. It translates to CASSPPWGIYEQYF. V gene TRBV7-9 combines with J gene TRBJ2-5; D tentatively reads TRBD1 or TRBD2 (5 bases each). The J call may be in error: the DNA end matches TRBJ2-7 better. The CDR3 totals 14 residues. The germline V gene has CDR1 SEHNR and CDR2 FQNEAQ (reference sequence).

The genes are TRBV12-2 and TRBJ2-1. TRBV12-2 is shown as a pseudogene. The CDR3 covers 13 residues. CDR3 nucleotides: TGTGCAAGTCGGGATCGGTCCTACAATGAGCAGTTCTTC. It translates to CASRDRSYNEQFF.

The V gene is TRBV7-3, the J gene TRBJ2-1, with 10 bases that match TRBD2. Germline V CDR1 and CDR2: SGHTA, FQGTGA. V was clipped by 6 bases and J by 4 bases; unmatched bases: 6. CDR3 length equals 15 residues. The chain's CDR3 is CASSSAGGPYNEQFF. CDR3 in DNA: TGTGCCAGCAGTTCAGCGGGAGGGCCTTACAATGAGCAGTTCTTC.

Remarks on this clone: One junction end does not reproduce the germline sequence, and a read error may be involved. This sequence joins TRBV7-7 and TRBJ2-7; TRBD1 matches 10 bases. Germline lookup yields CDR1 SSHAT and CDR2 FNYEAQ (reference sequence). The CDR3 sequence is 15 residues long. The CDR3 bases are TGTGCTAGCAGTCCGGGACAGGGGCTGTTCCACGAGCAGTACTTC. It yields the protein CASSPGQGLFHEQYF.

The chain joins TRBV5-4 to TRBJ2-7, with D tentatively TRBD1 (6 bases). This CDR3 is built from 13 residues. The V gene lost 2 bases and the J gene lost 6 bases, with 12 bases spanning the gap. CDR1 is SGHNT, CDR2 YYREEE, per germline (reference sequence). CDR3: CASSFDRFPEQYF. CDR3 coding DNA: TGTGCCAGCAGCTTCGACAGGTTCCCCGAGCAGTACTTC.

The chain carries TRBV7-8 and TRBJ2-3, with TRBD2 matching over 13 bases. The CDR3 is made up of 15 amino acids. V was pared by 11 bases and J by 3 bases, with 8 bases of the junction left unmatched. Germline loops: CDR1 SGHVS, CDR2 FQNEAQ. The CDR3 coding sequence is TGTGCCGTAGAACCGGGACTAGCGGGAACAGATACGCAGTATTTT. This translates into CAVEPGLAGTDTQYF.

The CDR3 reads CASSLGPSPNTGELFF. CDR3 DNA sequence: TGTGCCAGCAGTCTCGGACCGTCCCCGAACACCGGGGAGCTGTTTTTT. The chain employs TRBV14 and TRBJ2-2; D is unclear. The V and J ends lost 6 bases and 0 bases respectively, with 14 bases between them. The CDR3 is 16 amino acids. In germline, CDR1 is SGHDN, CDR2 FVKESK.

This chain's CDR3 is CASRTLELASGNTIYF. In nucleotides, the CDR3 is TGTGCCAGTCGGACATTAGAATTGGCCTCTGGAAACACCATATATTTT. The chain uses TRBV19 and TRBJ1-3; D possibly corresponds to TRBD1 (5 bases). CDR3 length: 16 amino acids. Germline-derived CDR1 and CDR2 are LNHDA and SQIVND (reference sequence). V lost 8 bases and J 0 bases, leaving 17 bases between the germline ends.

The chain has TRBV7-9 and TRBJ1-1; D is uncertain. The CDR3 totals 13 residues. V shed 4 bases and J shed 1 base, with 7 bases lying between them. CDR1 and CDR2 from the germline V gene are SEHNR and FQNEAQ (reference sequence). The DNA for the CDR3 is TGTGCCAGCAGCTCCTGGGGGAACACTGAAGCTTTCTTT. Its protein is CASSSWGNTEAFF.

The genes are TRBV27 and TRBJ2-6; D not certain. Germline lookup yields CDR1 MNHEY and CDR2 SMNVEV (reference sequence). The ends were cut back, 5 bases at V and 1 base at J, with 3 bases in the middle. The CDR3 totals 13 residues. CDR3 loop: CASSVSGANVLTF. In DNA, the CDR3 is TGTGCCAGCAGTGTGTCTGGGGCCAACGTCCTGACTTTC. Filled out from reference TRBV27 and TRBJ2-6, the complete variable domain reads EAQVTQNPRYLITVTGKKLTVTCSQNMNHEYMSWYRQDPGLGLRQIYYSMNVEVTDKGDVPEGYKVSRKEKRNFPLILESPSPNQTSLYFCASSVSGANVLTFGAGSRLTVL.

This sequence joins TRBV6-1 and TRBJ1-2; the D gene is possibly TRBD1 (5 bases). Germline V gene sequence: CDR1 MNHNS, CDR2 SASEGT. Trimming shortened V by 4 bases and J by 7 bases, and 13 bases separated the two germline ends. The CDR3 runs to 13 residues. CDR3 sequence (DNA): TGTGCCAGCAGTGCTTGGGAGGGGACTGGCTACACCTTC. Its protein product is CASSAWEGTGYTF.

The chain employs TRBV6-1 and TRBJ2-5; 10 bases align to TRBD1. Looked up from germline, CDR1 is MNHNS and CDR2 is SASEGT. The CDR3 sequence is 14 residues long. Trimming at V came to 6 bases and at J to 5 bases, leaving 6 bases not matched to a gene. CDR3 sequence: CASSDRGRGETQYF. The CDR3 bases are TGTGCCAGCAGCGACAGGGGGCGCGGGGAGACCCAGTACTTC.

The genes are TRBV5-4 and TRBJ1-2, with D uncertain. Germline CDR1 is SGHNT and CDR2 is YYREEE (reference sequence). The V end lost 2 bases, the J end lost 7 bases, and 12 bases lay between the germline ends. The CDR3 consists of 13 residues. The CDR3 nucleotides read TGTGCCAGCAGCTTTGGAGATTTGGGTGGCTACACCTTC. Translation gives CASSFGDLGGYTF.

Worth noting for this clone: The identical CDR3 is also encoded by other nucleotide sequences in the sample. The rearrangement joins TRBV27 to TRBJ2-1; D is unclear. Trimming stripped 3 bases from V and 0 bases from J, with 3 bases between. Germline values: CDR1 MNHEY, CDR2 SMNVEV (reference sequence). This CDR3 region has 13 residues. CDR3: CASSLASYNEQFF. The CDR3 region has the DNA TGTGCCAGCAGTTTGGCCTCCTACAATGAGCAGTTCTTC.

This clone was picked up one time. The rearrangement uses TRBV19 and TRBJ2-7, with D tentatively TRBD2 (5 bases). Between the trimmed V and J ends, which lost 10 bases and 5 bases, there was a span of 24 bases. The CDR3 length is 15 residues. In germline, CDR1 is LNHDA, CDR2 SQIVND (reference sequence). The CDR3 DNA follows: TGTGCCACCAGGCCGGACTCCTTAACCCGAGACGAGCAGTACTTC. This codes for CATRPDSLTRDEQYF.

V gene TRBV4-3 combines with J gene TRBJ1-2; TRBD1 agrees at 11 bases. Germline CDR1 reads LGHNA; CDR2 reads YSLEER. This CDR3 is built from 15 residues. The V gene end was trimmed by 4 bases and the J gene end by 5 bases; junction bases not matched to a gene: 6. The CDR3 nucleotides are TGCGCCAGCAGCCGAGGACAGGGGGCGCGATATGGCTACACCTTC. This gives the protein CASSRGQGARYGYTF.